A single sample gave rise to the 12 T cell receptor beta chains below, sequenced in a study of blood T cell repertoires in COVID-19. Libraries were prepared by immunoSEQ multiplex PCR; TCRdb keeps only in-frame clonotypes and omits some of them. This sample has about 150,000 clones, with approximately 86% found just once. The specimen sequenced was peripheral blood. Source of these receptors: a woman between 65 and 79 years old with acute or convalescent COVID-19.

The rearrangement links TRBV6-5 to TRBJ1-1; TRBD1 matches 7 bases. Trimming at V came to 7 bases and at J to 3 bases, leaving 5 bases not matched to a gene. The CDR3 consists of 13 residues. Germline CDR1 is MNHEY and CDR2 is SVGAGI. The CDR3 DNA is TGTGCCAGCACGAGACAGGGATACACTGAAGCTTTCTTT. This translates into CASTRQGYTEAFF.

The chain couples TRBV28 to TRBJ1-1, with a weak D call TRBD1 (5 bases). Trimming shortened V by 6 bases and J by 1 base, and 15 bases separated the two germline ends. Germline V gives CDR1 MDHEN, CDR2 SYDVKM. The CDR3 totals 15 residues. The CDR3 region has the DNA TGTGCCAGCAGACATTCAGGTACAGGGAACACTGAAGCTTTCTTT. Protein sequence: CASRHSGTGNTEAFF. Full variable domain (missing parts from reference TRBV28 and TRBJ1-1): DVKVTQSSRYLVKRTGEKVFLECVQDMDHENMFWYRQDPGLGLRLIYFSYDVKMKEKGDIPEGYSVSREKKERFSLILESASTNQTSMYLCASRHSGTGNTEAFFGQGTRLTVV.

The chain uses TRBV27 and TRBJ1-2, with D possibly TRBD1 on 5 matching bases. This CDR3 region has 13 residues. V lost 2 bases to trimming and J lost 8 bases, with 12 bases between them. Germline V CDR1 and CDR2: MNHEY, SMNVEV (reference sequence). The CDR3 nucleotides are TGTGCCAGCAGTTTAAGGGACTCAAGCGGCTACACCTTC. Translated: CASSLRDSSGYTF.

The chain couples TRBV2 to TRBJ1-5; 8 nucleotides match TRBD1. V shed 6 bases and J 4 bases; nucleotides not matched to a gene: 8. The germline CDR1 and CDR2 sequences are SNHLY and FYNNEI. The CDR3 is 15 residues long. The CDR3 protein is CASRDGQGQNQPQHF. CDR3 coding DNA: TGTGCCAGCAGAGACGGACAGGGCCAGAATCAGCCCCAGCATTTT. The complete variable domain, with remaining parts taken from reference TRBV2 and TRBJ1-5, reads EPEVTQTPSHQVTQMGQEVILRCVPISNHLYFYWYRQILGQKVEFLVSFYNNEISEKSEIFDDQFSVERPDGSNFTLKIRSTKLEDSAMYFCASRDGQGQNQPQHFGDGTRLSIL.

The chain carries TRBV28 and TRBJ1-4, with 8 positions matching TRBD1. The CDR3 covers 17 residues. V lost 6 bases to trimming and J lost 4 bases; unmatched junction nucleotides: 13. Germline assignment: CDR1 MDHEN and CDR2 SYDVKM. CDR3 sequence (DNA): TGTGCCAGCAGCTTGGCAGGGCAGGGGGCCTTTAATGAAAAACTGTTTTTT. Encoded protein: CASSLAGQGAFNEKLFF.

This chain joins TRBV4-3 and TRBJ2-1; TRBD2 matches at 12 bases. J lost 3 bases, V lost 4 bases, and 1 base had no gene match. The CDR3 runs 15 residues. The germline gives CDR1 LGHNA, CDR2 YSLEER. The CDR3 nucleotides are TGCGCCAGCAGCCGGACTAGCGGGGACTACAATGAGCAGTTCTTC. This sequence encodes CASSRTSGDYNEQFF.

The chain has TRBV24-1 and TRBJ1-2, with TRBD1 matching 10 bases. Unmatched junction bases numbered 7, after V lost 0 bases and J lost 4 bases. The length of the CDR3 is 17 residues. The germline CDR1 and CDR2 sequences are KGHDR and SFDVKD. Here the CDR3 DNA reads TGTGCCACCAGTGATTTGGCCGGGACAGGGGTTGGCTATGGCTACACCTTC. Protein sequence: CATSDLAGTGVGYGYTF.

As concerns this clone: The junction departs from germline at one end; a sequencing error may be responsible. The rearrangement joins TRBV2 to TRBJ2-4; D might be TRBD1 (5 bases). The length of the CDR3 is 14 residues. Germline-derived CDR1 and CDR2 are SNHLY and FYNNEI. Written as DNA, the CDR3 is TGTGCCAGCAGTCAAGCCGACAGAAAAAACATTCAGTACTTC. It is translated as CASSQADRKNIQYF.

This clone was counted between two and nine times. Within the sample, other DNA sequences also encode this same CDR3. The rearrangement links TRBV27 to TRBJ1-4, with D maybe TRBD1 (5 bases). Germline CDR1 reads MNHEY; CDR2 reads SMNVEV (reference sequence). Trimming took off 2 bases at V and 7 bases at J, with 11 bases between the two ends. The CDR3 is 14 amino acids. In nucleotides, the CDR3 is TGTGCCAGCAGTTTAGGGGGGTTGGGTGAAAAACTGTTTTTT. Protein: CASSLGGLGEKLFF.

The table lists this clone with a count of one. The sample has other DNA sequences that encode this CDR3 too. CDR3 in DNA: TGTGCCAGCAGCTTAGTGGGGACAGGCACAGATACGCAGTATTTT. Translation: CASSLVGTGTDTQYF. This chain joins TRBV7-2 and TRBJ2-3; the match to TRBD1 covers 7 bases. CDR3 size: 15 residues. Germline loops: CDR1 SGHTA, CDR2 FQGNSA. Trimming took 1 base from V and 1 from J; bases not matched to a gene: 2.

The chain uses TRBV19 and TRBJ1-2, with TRBD1 identical over 8 bases. The germline V gene has CDR1 LNHDA and CDR2 SQIVND (reference sequence). This CDR3 is 11 amino acids long. The V segment lost 7 bases and the J segment 8 bases; nucleotides outside the gene matches: 3. The CDR3 protein is CASTDRGGYTF. The CDR3 DNA sequence: TGTGCCAGTACCGACAGGGGCGGCTACACCTTC.

The chain recombines TRBV4-3 with TRBJ1-6; 7 bases map to TRBD1. Germline V gene lookup returns CDR1 LGHNA and CDR2 YSLEER. The V and J ends lost 2 bases and 3 bases, in that order; junction bases with no gene match: 10. This CDR3 is 18 amino acids long. The CDR3 loop reads CASSQRIDGTDYNSPLHF. CDR3 DNA: TGCGCCAGCAGCCAAAGAATTGATGGGACAGACTATAATTCACCCCTCCACTTT.